This TCR beta chain was sequenced for a study of graft-versus-host responses after intestinal transplantation (dated by TCRdb to the early 2020s). Describing the broader study: The transplants that recipients got were multivisceral, liver-intestinal, or isolated intestinal. All recipients received anti-thymocyte globulin induction followed by maintenance tacrolimus and steroids for roughly three years. After intestinal transplantation, graft-versus-host and host-versus-graft alloreactive T cell clones were followed in the graft, circulation and bone marrow using bulk TCR-beta CDR3 sequencing. Alloreactive clones were identified by sequencing pre-transplant mixed lymphocyte reaction products and comparing them with unstimulated pre-transplant donor and recipient T cells. A cohort of roughly 25 intestinal transplant recipients, including one retransplant, was enrolled, and a few patients lacking pretransplant specimens were excluded. A peak of at least 4% donor T cells among recipient peripheral blood mononuclear cells was the definition used for donor T cell macrochimerism. Samples from three later patients were sequenced in-house on an Illumina MiSeq with MiXCR processing rather than by the commercial service. Broader findings and caveats from the paper: Early after transplant, peak levels of circulating GvH clones were found to be associated with declines in HvG clones. High GvH to HvG T cell clonal ratios were observed in the allografts of patients with donor T cell macrochimerism. GvH clones were detected in recipient bone marrow, and some appeared earlier in ileal mucosa or blood, consistent with an intestinal mucosal origin. The conclusions were limited by the relatively low number and heterogeneity of the intestinal transplant patients.

A remark on this clone: Its antigen specificity is not known. Per-base qualities were not stored, and no clone one base away is much larger.

The sample's time point label, in plain terms: cells obtained before transplantation from donor or recipient. CD3+CD4+ and CD3+CD8+ populations were FACS-sorted from unstimulated pre-transplant donor and recipient cells taken from spleen or lymph nodes. The library was generated by the immunoSEQ multiplex PCR assay. For most patients, genomic DNA was isolated with the Qiagen DNeasy Blood and Tissue Kit and shipped frozen to Adaptive Biotechnologies for TCR sequencing. For most patients, genomic DNA was subjected to high-throughput TCR-beta CDR3 sequencing by Adaptive Biotechnologies. In the source study's methods: Adaptive's ImmunoSEQ software was the source of the TCR sequencing data for about 20 patients, while a few other patients were processed with MiXCR and VDJtools. To correct CD4 versus CD8 sorting errors, any sequence found in both subsets at a frequency ratio below 5:1 was removed. CDR3 nucleotide sequences shared between donor and recipient were removed because their origin could not be assigned. At least 2-fold expansion over unstimulated cells and a minimum CFSE-low frequency of 0.002% (template counts) or 0.001% (read counts) were required for clones to be classified as alloreactive. Clones detected in sequenced pre-transplant spleen, lymph node, or MLR CFSE-low populations of the donor or recipient were defined as mappable. Cumulative frequency of alloreactive clones was calculated as a percentage of all sequences weighted by copy number. Here the immuneACCESS table is served through TCRdb, limited to in-frame sequences with V and J called. Missing clones are a known gap in these copies; in checked studies unresolved V genes cover under half, and the rest lacks a known reason. From that table come the V and J calls and clone size; the DNA was used to work out D and trimming. The sample yields 50,000 to 60,000 clones; roughly 91% were counted once. The top ten constitute roughly 2.5% of the sample.

The CDR3, cysteine through phenylalanine, is 13 amino acids long. Only CDR3 DNA is held: 39 bases, read in frame from base 1. The germline V gene (reference sequence) yields MNHEY for CDR1 and SMNVEV for CDR2. V drops 8 bases and J drops 5 bases, leaving 16 bases in between. The TCR originated in a human donor who was the organ donor for an intestinal transplant. This specimen consisted of unstimulated CD4+ T cells sorted from spleen or lymph node cells, obtained before transplant. Recombination joined TRBV27 with TRBJ2-7; the D gene may be TRBD1 or TRBD2, since each aligns over 6 bases. The DNA sequence reads TGTGCCAGCTCCCCCCCGGGGGCCCACGAGCAGTACTTC. Its translation is CASSPPGAHEQYF.